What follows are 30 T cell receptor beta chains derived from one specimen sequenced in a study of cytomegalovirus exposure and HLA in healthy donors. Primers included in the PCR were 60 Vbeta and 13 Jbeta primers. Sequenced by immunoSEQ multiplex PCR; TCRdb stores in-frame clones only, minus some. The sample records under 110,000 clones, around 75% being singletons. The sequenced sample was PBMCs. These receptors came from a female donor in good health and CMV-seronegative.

The CDR3 here is CASSTGGGYTF. The CDR3 DNA is TGTGCCAGCAGTACAGGGGGTGGCTACACCTTC. The chain is built from TRBV27 and TRBJ1-2; 8 bases align to TRBD1. The junction had 0 bases not matched to a gene; V was cut back by 5 bases and J by 7 bases. Germline CDR1 reads MNHEY; CDR2 reads SMNVEV (reference sequence). The CDR3 runs 11 residues.

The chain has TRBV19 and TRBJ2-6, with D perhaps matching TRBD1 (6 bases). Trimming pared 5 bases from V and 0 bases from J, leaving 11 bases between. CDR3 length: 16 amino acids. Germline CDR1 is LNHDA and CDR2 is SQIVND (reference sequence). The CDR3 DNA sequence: TGTGCCAGTAGTGGTGACAGGTCCTCTGGGGCCAACGTCCTGACTTTC. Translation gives CASSGDRSSGANVLTF.

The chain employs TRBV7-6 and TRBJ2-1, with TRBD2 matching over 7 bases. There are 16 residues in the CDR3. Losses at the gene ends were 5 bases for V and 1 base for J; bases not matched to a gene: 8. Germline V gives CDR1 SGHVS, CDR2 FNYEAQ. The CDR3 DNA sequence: TGTGCCAGCAGCGGAACTAGCGTCGAATCCTACAATGAGCAGTTCTTC. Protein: CASSGTSVESYNEQFF.

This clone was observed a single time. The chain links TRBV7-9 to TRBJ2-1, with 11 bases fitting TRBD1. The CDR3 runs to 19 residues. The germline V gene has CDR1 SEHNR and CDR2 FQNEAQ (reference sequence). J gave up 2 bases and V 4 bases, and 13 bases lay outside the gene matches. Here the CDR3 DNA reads TGTGCCAGCAGCTACCGGACAGGGGGCGGCGTCCCTACCTACAATGAGCAGTTCTTC. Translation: CASSYRTGGGVPTYNEQFF.

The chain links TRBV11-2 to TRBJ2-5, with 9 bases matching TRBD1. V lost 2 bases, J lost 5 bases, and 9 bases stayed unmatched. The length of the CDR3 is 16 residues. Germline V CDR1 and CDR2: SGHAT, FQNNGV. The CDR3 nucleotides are TGTGCCAGCAGCTTAAGGGGGACAGGGCTTTTGGAGACCCAGTACTTC. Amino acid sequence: CASSLRGTGLLETQYF.

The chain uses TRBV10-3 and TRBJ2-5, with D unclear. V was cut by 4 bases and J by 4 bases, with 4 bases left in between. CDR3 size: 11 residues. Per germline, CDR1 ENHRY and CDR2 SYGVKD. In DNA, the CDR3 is TGTGCCATCAGTGGAGGAGAGACCCAGTACTTC. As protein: CAISGGETQYF.

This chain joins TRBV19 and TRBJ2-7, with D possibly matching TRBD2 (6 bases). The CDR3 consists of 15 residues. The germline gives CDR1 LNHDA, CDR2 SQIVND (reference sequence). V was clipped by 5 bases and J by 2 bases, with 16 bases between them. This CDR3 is CASSHRSSAAYEQYF. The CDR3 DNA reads TGTGCCAGTAGTCATCGGTCTAGCGCTGCCTACGAGCAGTACTTC.

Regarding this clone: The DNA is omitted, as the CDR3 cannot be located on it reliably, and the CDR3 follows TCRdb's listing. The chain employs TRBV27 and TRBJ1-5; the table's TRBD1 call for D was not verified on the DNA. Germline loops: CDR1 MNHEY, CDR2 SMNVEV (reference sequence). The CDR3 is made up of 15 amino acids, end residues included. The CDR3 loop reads CASSFGPGGNQPQHF.

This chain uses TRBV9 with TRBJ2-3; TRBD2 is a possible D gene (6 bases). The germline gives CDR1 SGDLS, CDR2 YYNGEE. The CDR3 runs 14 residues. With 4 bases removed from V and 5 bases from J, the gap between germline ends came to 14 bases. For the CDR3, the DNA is TGTGCCAGCAGCCCCCGGGATAGCGGAGATACGCAGTATTTT. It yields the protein CASSPRDSGDTQYF.

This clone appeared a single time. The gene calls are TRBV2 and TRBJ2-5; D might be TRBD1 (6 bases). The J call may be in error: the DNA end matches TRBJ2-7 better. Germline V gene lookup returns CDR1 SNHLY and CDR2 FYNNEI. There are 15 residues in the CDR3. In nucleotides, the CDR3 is TGTGCCAGCAGTGTCGACAGGTTAACTTCCTACGAGCAGTACTTC. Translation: CASSVDRLTSYEQYF.

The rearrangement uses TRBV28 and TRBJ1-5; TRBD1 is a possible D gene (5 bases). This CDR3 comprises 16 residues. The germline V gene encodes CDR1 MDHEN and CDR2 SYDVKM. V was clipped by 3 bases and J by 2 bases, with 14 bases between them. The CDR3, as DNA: TGTGCCAGCAGTTTTTTGGCGGGGGAGGGCAATCAGCCCCAGCATTTT. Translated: CASSFLAGEGNQPQHF.

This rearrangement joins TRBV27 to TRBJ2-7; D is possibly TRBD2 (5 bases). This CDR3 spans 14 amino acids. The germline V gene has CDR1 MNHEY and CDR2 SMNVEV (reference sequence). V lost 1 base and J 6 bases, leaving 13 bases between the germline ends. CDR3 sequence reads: CASSLYGARGEQYF. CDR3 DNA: TGTGCCAGCAGTTTATACGGCGCTCGGGGCGAGCAGTACTTC.

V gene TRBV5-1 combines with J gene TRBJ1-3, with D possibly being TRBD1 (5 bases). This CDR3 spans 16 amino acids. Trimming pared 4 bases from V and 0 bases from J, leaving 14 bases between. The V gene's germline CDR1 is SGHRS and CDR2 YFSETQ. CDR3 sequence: CASSSAGTSSGNTIYF. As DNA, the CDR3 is TGCGCCAGCAGCAGTGCGGGGACCAGCTCTGGAAACACCATATATTTT.

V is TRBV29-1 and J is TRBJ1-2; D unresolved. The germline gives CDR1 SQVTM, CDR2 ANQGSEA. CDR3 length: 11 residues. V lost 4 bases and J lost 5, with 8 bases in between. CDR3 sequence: CSVVHLYGYTF. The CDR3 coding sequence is TGCAGCGTTGTCCATTTGTATGGCTACACCTTC.

The CDR3 reads CASSPQPVLGGGGAYEQYF. The CDR3 DNA reads as TGTGCCAGCAGCCCGCAGCCCGTCCTTGGGGGGGGAGGAGCCTACGAGCAGTACTTC. The rearrangement joins TRBV7-6 to TRBJ2-7, with 7 bases lining up with TRBD2. Germline V gene lookup returns CDR1 SGHVS and CDR2 FNYEAQ. The CDR3 runs to 19 residues. V dropped 5 bases and J dropped 2; count of bases not matched to a gene: 21.

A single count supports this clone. This CDR3 is CASSSPGGAYEQYF. Here the CDR3 DNA reads TGTGCCAGCAGTTCTCCAGGGGGCGCGTACGAGCAGTACTTC. This chain connects TRBV2 to TRBJ2-7, with 8 bases fitting TRBD1. Per the germline V gene, CDR1 is SNHLY and CDR2 is FYNNEI. V lost 5 bases and J lost 4; bases outside the gene matches: 7. The CDR3 totals 14 residues.

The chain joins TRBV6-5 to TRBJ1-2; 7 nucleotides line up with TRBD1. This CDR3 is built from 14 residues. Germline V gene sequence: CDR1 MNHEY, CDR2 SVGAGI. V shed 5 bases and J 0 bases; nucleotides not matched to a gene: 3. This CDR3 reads CASSRGGPNYGYTF. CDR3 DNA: TGTGCCAGCAGTCGAGGGGGCCCTAACTATGGCTACACCTTC.

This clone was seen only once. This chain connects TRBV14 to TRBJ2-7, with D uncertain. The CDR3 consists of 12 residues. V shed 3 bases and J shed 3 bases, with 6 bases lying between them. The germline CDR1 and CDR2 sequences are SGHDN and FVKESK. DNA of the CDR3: TGTGCCAGCAGCCAGACTGTCTACGAGCAGTACTTC. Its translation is CASSQTVYEQYF.

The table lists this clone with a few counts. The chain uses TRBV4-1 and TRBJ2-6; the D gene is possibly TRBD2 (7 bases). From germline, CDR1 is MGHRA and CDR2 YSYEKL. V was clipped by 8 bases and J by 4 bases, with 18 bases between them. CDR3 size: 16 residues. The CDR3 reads CASRAGGGAGANVLTF. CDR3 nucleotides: TGCGCCAGCCGGGCGGGTGGGGGGGCAGGGGCCAACGTCCTGACTTTC.

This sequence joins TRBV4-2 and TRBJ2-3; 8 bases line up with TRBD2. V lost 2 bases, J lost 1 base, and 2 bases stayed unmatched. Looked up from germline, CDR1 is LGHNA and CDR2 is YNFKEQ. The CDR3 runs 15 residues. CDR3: CASSQTGGGTDTQYF. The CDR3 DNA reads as TGTGCCAGCAGCCAAACCGGGGGGGGCACAGATACGCAGTATTTT.

The CDR3, as DNA: TGTGCCAGCCGTCTAACCCACAATGAGCAGTTCTTC. As protein: CASRLTHNEQFF. The chain has TRBV7-9 and TRBJ2-1; D is uncertain. The germline V and J ends were trimmed by 8 bases and 5 bases, with 10 bases remaining between them. The CDR3 contains 12 residues. Germline values: CDR1 SEHNR, CDR2 FQNEAQ (reference sequence).

The CDR3 nucleotides read TGTGCCAGCAGCTTGACGGCGGGGCCTTATGGCTACACCTTC. It translates to CASSLTAGPYGYTF. The chain recombines TRBV13 with TRBJ1-2; D is possibly TRBD1 (5 bases). V was cut by 3 bases and J by 5 bases, with 13 bases left in between. Germline-derived CDR1 and CDR2 are PRHDT and FYEKMQ (reference sequence). The CDR3 totals 14 residues.

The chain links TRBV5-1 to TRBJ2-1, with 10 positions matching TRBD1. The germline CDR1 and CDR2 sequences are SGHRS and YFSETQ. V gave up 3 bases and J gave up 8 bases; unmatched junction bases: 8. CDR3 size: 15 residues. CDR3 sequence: CASSSGTGVPYEQFF. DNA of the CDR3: TGCGCCAGCAGCTCAGGGACAGGGGTCCCCTATGAGCAGTTCTTC.

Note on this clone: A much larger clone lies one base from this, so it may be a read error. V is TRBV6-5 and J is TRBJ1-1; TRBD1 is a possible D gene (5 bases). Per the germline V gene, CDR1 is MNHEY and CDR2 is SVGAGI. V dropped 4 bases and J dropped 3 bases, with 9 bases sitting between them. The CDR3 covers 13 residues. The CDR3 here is CASSLGGDTEAFF. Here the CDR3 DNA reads TGTGCCAGCAGTTTGGGGGGGGACACTGAAGCTTTCTTT.

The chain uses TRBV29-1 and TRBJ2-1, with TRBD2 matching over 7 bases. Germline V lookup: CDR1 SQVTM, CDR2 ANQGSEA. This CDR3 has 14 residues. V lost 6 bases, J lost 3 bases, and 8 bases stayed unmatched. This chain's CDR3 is CSVSGGVHYNEQFF. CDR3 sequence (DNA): TGCAGCGTAAGTGGGGGGGTCCACTACAATGAGCAGTTCTTC.

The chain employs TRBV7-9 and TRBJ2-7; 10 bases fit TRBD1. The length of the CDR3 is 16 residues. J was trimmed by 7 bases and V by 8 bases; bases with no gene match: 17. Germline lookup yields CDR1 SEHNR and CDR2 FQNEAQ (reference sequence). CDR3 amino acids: CASSKLGQGHAREQYF. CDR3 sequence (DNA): TGTGCCAGCTCCAAGTTGGGACAGGGGCACGCTAGGGAGCAGTACTTC.

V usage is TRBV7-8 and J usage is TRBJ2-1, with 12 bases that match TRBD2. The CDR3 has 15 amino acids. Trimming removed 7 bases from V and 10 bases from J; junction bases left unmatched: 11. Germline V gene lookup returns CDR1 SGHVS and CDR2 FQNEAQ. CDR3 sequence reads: CASILTSGRAKEQFF. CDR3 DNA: TGTGCCAGCATCCTGACTAGCGGGAGAGCAAAAGAGCAGTTCTTC.

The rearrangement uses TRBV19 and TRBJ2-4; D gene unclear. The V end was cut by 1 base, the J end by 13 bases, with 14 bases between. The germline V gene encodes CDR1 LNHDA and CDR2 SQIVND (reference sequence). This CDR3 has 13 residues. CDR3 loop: CASSIAGRGMQYF. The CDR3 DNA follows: TGTGCCAGTAGTATAGCTGGCCGCGGTATGCAGTACTTC. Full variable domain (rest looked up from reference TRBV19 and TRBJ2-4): DGGITQSPKYLFRKEGQNVTLSCEQNLNHDAMYWYRQDPGQGLRLIYYSQIVNDFQKGDIAEGYSVSREKKESFPLTVTSAQKNPTAFYLCASSIAGRGMQYFGAGTRLSVL.

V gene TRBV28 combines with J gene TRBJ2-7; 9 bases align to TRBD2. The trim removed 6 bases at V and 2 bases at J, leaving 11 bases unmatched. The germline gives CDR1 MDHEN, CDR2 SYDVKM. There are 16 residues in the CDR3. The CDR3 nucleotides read TGTGCCAGCAGACTCCCCGGGGCTAGCGGGACCTACGAGCAGTACTTC. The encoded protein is CASRLPGASGTYEQYF.

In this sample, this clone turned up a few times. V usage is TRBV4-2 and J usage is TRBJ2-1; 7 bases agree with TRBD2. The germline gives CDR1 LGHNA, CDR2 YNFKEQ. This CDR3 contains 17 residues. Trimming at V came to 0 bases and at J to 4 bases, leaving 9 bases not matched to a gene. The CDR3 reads CASSQDTGGGGYNEQFF. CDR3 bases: TGTGCCAGCAGCCAAGATACAGGTGGGGGAGGGTACAATGAGCAGTTCTTC.